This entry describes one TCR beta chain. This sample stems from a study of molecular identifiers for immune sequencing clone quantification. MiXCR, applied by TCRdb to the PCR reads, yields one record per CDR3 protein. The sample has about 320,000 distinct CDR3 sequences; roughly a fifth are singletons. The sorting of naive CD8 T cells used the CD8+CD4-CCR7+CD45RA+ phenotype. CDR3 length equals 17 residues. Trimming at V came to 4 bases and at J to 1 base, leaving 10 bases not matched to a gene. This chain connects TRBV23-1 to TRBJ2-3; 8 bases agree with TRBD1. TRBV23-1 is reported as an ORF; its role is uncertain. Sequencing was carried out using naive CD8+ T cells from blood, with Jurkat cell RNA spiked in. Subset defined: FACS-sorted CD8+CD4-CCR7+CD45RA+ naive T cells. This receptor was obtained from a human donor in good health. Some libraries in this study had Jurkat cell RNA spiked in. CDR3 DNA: TGCGCCAGCAGTCCCAAATGGACAGGGTTCGGCACAGATACGCAGTATTTT. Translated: CASSPKWTGFGTDTQYF.